Listed here are 32 T cell receptor beta chains from one sample, sequenced in a study of shared clonotypes between healthy human individuals. The method was immunoSEQ multiplex PCR; TCRdb's version includes in-frame clones alone and lacks a portion of them. The profile shows millions of clones, around 90% of them singletons. The sequenced material came from naive CD4+ T cells sorted from blood. Subset in this sample: CD45RA+ positively selected. All receptors derive from a man aged 18 to 29 in good health.

A remark on this clone: Different DNA sequences within this sample yield the same CDR3. The chain is built from TRBV18 and TRBJ2-3; TRBD2 might be the D (6 bases). The V and J ends lost 3 bases and 6 bases respectively, with 10 bases between them. The CDR3 consists of 13 residues. CDR1 is KGHSH and CDR2 is LQKENI in the germline V gene. CDR3 region: CASSPGGSDTQYF. CDR3 DNA: TGTGCCAGCTCACCGGGAGGTAGTGATACGCAGTATTTT.

The chain recombines TRBV28 with TRBJ1-4; TRBD1 matches 11 bases. In germline, CDR1 is MDHEN, CDR2 SYDVKM. This CDR3 is 14 amino acids long. V shed 6 bases and J 8 bases; nucleotides not matched to a gene: 5. The CDR3 region is CASSRDRGDEKLFF. DNA for the CDR3: TGTGCCAGCAGCCGGGACAGGGGGGACGAAAAACTGTTTTTT.

This clone was found a few times. The chain couples TRBV30 to TRBJ2-7, with D possibly TRBD2 on 6 matching bases. This CDR3 contains 12 residues. Germline values: CDR1 GTSNPN, CDR2 SVGIG (reference sequence). Trimming cost V 4 bases and J 7 bases, with 14 bases left between them. For the CDR3, the DNA is TGTGCCTGGAATCGCGGGAAGGGGGAGCAGTACTTC. Translating it yields CAWNRGKGEQYF.

The chain recombines TRBV10-3 with TRBJ2-5; tentative D call: TRBD2 (5 bases). CDR1 and CDR2 (germline): ENHRY, SYGVKD. This CDR3 is 14 amino acids long. V gave up 0 bases and J gave up 3 bases, with 8 bases separating them. The CDR3: CAISESKGEETQYF. In DNA form, the CDR3 reads TGTGCCATCAGTGAGTCTAAGGGAGAAGAGACCCAGTACTTC.

The chain employs TRBV18 and TRBJ2-3; TRBD1 might be the D (6 bases). The V end lost 3 bases, the J end lost 2 bases, and 15 bases lay between the germline ends. This CDR3 contains 16 residues. Germline V lookup: CDR1 KGHSH, CDR2 LQKENI. CDR3 protein: CASSPMETGLTDTQYF. In nucleotides, the CDR3 is TGTGCCAGCTCACCGATGGAAACAGGGCTCACAGATACGCAGTATTTT.

The chain is built from TRBV7-2 and TRBJ2-3; tentatively, D is TRBD1 (6 bases). Germline V gene data show CDR1 as SGHTA and CDR2 as FQGNSA. The ends were cut back, 4 bases at V and 3 bases at J, with 11 bases in the middle. The CDR3 is 14 amino acids. The CDR3 sequence is CASSSDRETDTQYF. DNA for the CDR3: TGTGCCAGCAGCTCGGACAGAGAAACAGATACGCAGTATTTT.

In this sample, this clone turned up a few times. V and J are TRBV19 and TRBJ1-6; 8 bases align to TRBD1. The germline gives CDR1 LNHDA, CDR2 SQIVND (reference sequence). J lost 7 bases, V lost 5 bases, and 10 bases had no gene match. The CDR3 has 16 amino acids. CDR3 amino acids: CASSPRTGIVNSPLHF. The CDR3 DNA reads TGTGCCAGTAGTCCAAGGACAGGGATCGTAAATTCACCCCTCCACTTT.

This sequence joins TRBV7-6 and TRBJ1-2; D may be TRBD1 (6 bases). Trimming took 5 bases from V and 7 from J, leaving 17 bases between them. Germline V lookup: CDR1 SGHVS, CDR2 FNYEAQ. CDR3 size: 14 residues. CDR3 sequence reads: CASSPEGGAGGYTF. DNA of the CDR3: TGTGCCAGCAGCCCAGAAGGGGGGGCGGGTGGCTACACCTTC.

The chain couples TRBV28 to TRBJ2-7, with 8 bases that match TRBD1. Germline-derived CDR1 and CDR2 are MDHEN and SYDVKM. The CDR3 consists of 15 residues. V was clipped by 5 bases and J by 7 bases; unmatched bases: 13. The CDR3 here is CASSPRQGTFREQYF. CDR3 sequence (DNA): TGTGCCAGCAGTCCGCGACAGGGGACCTTTAGGGAGCAGTACTTC.

This chain links TRBV21-1 with TRBJ2-4; the D segment call TRBD1 is taken from the table without a DNA check. TRBV21-1 is listed as a pseudogene. This CDR3 comprises 17 residues. The CDR3 spells CASSKARQGKTKNIQYF. Written as DNA, the CDR3 is TGTGCCAGCAGCAAAGCGAGACAGGGGAAGACCAAAAACATTCAGTACTTC.

This rearrangement joins TRBV2 to TRBJ2-3; D remains unclear. Trimming left V 3 bases short and J 5 bases short, with 15 bases between. This CDR3 is built from 15 residues. Germline CDR1 SNHLY, CDR2 FYNNEI. The CDR3 here is CASSDPRSWGDTQYF. CDR3 DNA sequence: TGTGCCAGCAGTGATCCGCGTTCCTGGGGAGATACGCAGTATTTT. Complete variable domain (other parts from reference TRBV2 and TRBJ2-3): EPEVTQTPSHQVTQMGQEVILRCVPISNHLYFYWYRQILGQKVEFLVSFYNNEISEKSEIFDDQFSVERPDGSNFTLKIRSTKLEDSAMYFCASSDPRSWGDTQYFGPGTRLTVL.

This chain links TRBV4-1 with TRBJ2-3, with 10 bases that match TRBD2. With 2 bases clipped from V and 0 bases from J, the junction kept 11 bases outside the gene matches. CDR1 is MGHRA and CDR2 is YSYEKL in the germline V gene. The length of the CDR3 is 19 residues. The CDR3 DNA is TGCGCCAGCAGCCAAATGTATAGCGGGGGGAGCGCTAGCACAGATACGCAGTATTTT. It encodes CASSQMYSGGSASTDTQYF.

This chain uses TRBV4-3 with TRBJ1-1, with D possibly matching TRBD1 (5 bases). V dropped 0 bases and J dropped 11 bases, with 22 bases sitting between them. In germline, CDR1 is LGHNA, CDR2 YSLEER. CDR3 length: 16 amino acids. This CDR3 is CASSQDGGGSGSLAFF. CDR3 nucleotides: TGCGCCAGCAGCCAAGATGGCGGGGGGAGCGGTTCTTTGGCTTTCTTT.

The gene calls are TRBV7-9 and TRBJ2-5; D may be TRBD1 or TRBD2 (5 bases each). This CDR3 spans 16 amino acids. Germline values: CDR1 SEHNR, CDR2 FQNEAQ (reference sequence). Trimming removed 1 base from V and 2 bases from J, with 14 bases in between. The CDR3 DNA is TGTGCCAGCAGCTTAGGACCAGAGAGGGGACAAGAGACCCAGTACTTC. This translates into CASSLGPERGQETQYF.

The chain is built from TRBV10-3 and TRBJ2-7; the D is unclear. The CDR3 is 15 residues long. V lost 1 base and J 3 bases, leaving 13 bases between the germline ends. Germline V gene lookup returns CDR1 ENHRY and CDR2 SYGVKD. CDR3 residues: CAISEFPGSSYEQYF. Written as DNA, the CDR3 is TGTGCCATCAGTGAGTTCCCTGGCAGTAGCTACGAGCAGTACTTC.

The chain joins TRBV28 to TRBJ2-7; tentatively, D is TRBD1 or TRBD2 (5 bases each). The V gene's germline CDR1 is MDHEN and CDR2 SYDVKM. Trimming took 5 bases from V and 2 from J, leaving 16 bases between them. This CDR3 spans 15 amino acids. CDR3 amino acids: CASSTGDSGTYEQYF. CDR3 coding DNA: TGTGCCAGCAGTACAGGTGATTCGGGGACCTACGAGCAGTACTTC.

V gene TRBV30 combines with J gene TRBJ2-7; TRBD1 matches at 12 bases. The CDR3 covers 17 residues. Trimming at V came to 3 bases and at J to 2 bases, leaving 11 bases not matched to a gene. The germline V gene has CDR1 GTSNPN and CDR2 SVGIG (reference sequence). The CDR3 reads CAWSPIRGQGATYEQYF. The DNA of the CDR3 is TGTGCCTGGAGCCCAATCAGGGGACAGGGGGCTACCTACGAGCAGTACTTC. Using reference TRBV30 and TRBJ2-7 for the parts outside the CDR3, the full variable domain is SQTIHQWPATLVQPVGSPLSLECTVEGTSNPNLYWYRQAAGRGLQLLFYSVGIGQISSEVPQNLSASRPQDRQFILSSKKLLLSDSGFYLCAWSPIRGQGATYEQYFGPGTRLTVT.

The CDR3 nucleotides are TGTGCCAGCAGCTGGGGGACAGGGAAAGACTATGGCTACACCTTC. Residues: CASSWGTGKDYGYTF. This chain links TRBV5-6 with TRBJ1-2; 9 nucleotides agree with TRBD1. V was pared by 3 bases and J by 3 bases, with 6 bases of the junction left unmatched. Germline CDR1 and CDR2: SGHDT and YYEEEE. The CDR3 spans 15 residues.

A word on this clone: Other DNA sequences in the same sample also yield this CDR3. The chain couples TRBV30 to TRBJ1-2; D is undetermined. From germline, CDR1 is GTSNPN and CDR2 SVGIG (reference sequence). V lost 0 bases, J lost 5 bases, and 7 bases lay in between. The CDR3 totals 12 residues. Here the CDR3 DNA reads TGTGCCTGGAGTGTTACCGGTTATGGCTACACCTTC. Residues: CAWSVTGYGYTF. The full variable domain, with the rest looked up from reference TRBV30 and TRBJ1-2, is SQTIHQWPATLVQPVGSPLSLECTVEGTSNPNLYWYRQAAGRGLQLLFYSVGIGQISSEVPQNLSASRPQDRQFILSSKKLLLSDSGFYLCAWSVTGYGYTFGSGTRLTVV.

The V and J genes are TRBV9 and TRBJ2-3, with TRBD1 matching 8 bases. Trimming removed 6 bases from V and 6 bases from J; junction bases left unmatched: 9. The CDR3 is made up of 14 amino acids. Germline loops: CDR1 SGDLS, CDR2 YYNGEE. The CDR3 DNA is TGTGCCAGCAACCGACAGGGGAAGCATGATACGCAGTATTTT. This translates into CASNRQGKHDTQYF.

The gene calls are TRBV5-4 and TRBJ2-1; D is unclear. The germline CDR1 and CDR2 sequences are SGHNT and YYREEE (reference sequence). V gave up 0 bases and J gave up 9 bases, with 13 bases separating them. This CDR3 is built from 14 residues. The CDR3 DNA is TGTGCCAGCAGCTTGGGGCAGGTGGACGGTGAGCAGTTCTTC. It is translated as CASSLGQVDGEQFF.

In the case of this clone: The same CDR3 is also encoded by other DNA sequences in this sample. This chain joins TRBV7-9 and TRBJ1-2; D is unclear. V gave up 6 bases and J gave up 3 bases, with 8 bases separating them. From germline, CDR1 is SEHNR and CDR2 FQNEAQ (reference sequence). This CDR3 spans 12 amino acids. In DNA form, the CDR3 reads TGTGCCAGCAGTTGGGGAGACTATGGCTACACCTTC. As protein: CASSWGDYGYTF.

This chain links TRBV27 with TRBJ1-4; 7 nucleotides align to TRBD1. Trimming took 4 bases from V and 6 from J; bases not matched to a gene: 5. Germline lookup yields CDR1 MNHEY and CDR2 SMNVEV (reference sequence). The CDR3 totals 14 residues. CDR3 sequence: CASSSQGMDEKLFF. The CDR3 nucleotides are TGTGCCAGCAGTTCACAGGGGATGGATGAAAAACTGTTTTTT.

CDR3 sequence: CASSLMGSGLAGGEQFF. CDR3 nucleotides: TGTGCCAGCAGCTTAATGGGTTCGGGACTAGCGGGAGGTGAGCAGTTCTTC. The chain links TRBV7-2 to TRBJ2-1; 15 bases are shared with TRBD2. Germline CDR1 reads SGHTA; CDR2 reads FQGNSA. Germline trimming cut 2 bases from V and 9 bases from J; bases unmatched to any gene: 8. The CDR3 covers 17 residues. Full variable domain (missing parts from reference TRBV7-2 and TRBJ2-1): GAGVSQSPSNKVTEKGKDVELRCDPISGHTALYWYRQSLGQGLEFLIYFQGNSAPDKSGLPSDRFSAERTGGSVSTLTIQRTQQEDSAVYLCASSLMGSGLAGGEQFFGPGTRLTVL.

Here the CDR3 reads CASNGLNYEQYF. CDR3 sequence (DNA): TGTGCCAGCAATGGACTCAACTACGAGCAGTACTTC. The rearrangement links TRBV7-9 to TRBJ2-7; possible D gene TRBD2, 5 bases. Per germline, CDR1 SEHNR and CDR2 FQNEAQ (reference sequence). V lost 7 bases and J 3 bases, leaving 10 bases between the germline ends. This CDR3 is 12 amino acids long.

This clone was seen once. The chain carries TRBV30 and TRBJ1-2; 8 positions match TRBD1. J lost 3 bases, V lost 1 base, and 7 bases had no gene match. CDR3 size: 15 residues. Germline assignment: CDR1 GTSNPN and CDR2 SVGIG (reference sequence). The CDR3 region is CAWSGQGQGDYGYTF. In nucleotides, the CDR3 is TGTGCCTGGAGTGGACAGGGGCAAGGGGACTATGGCTACACCTTC.

The V gene is TRBV12-5, the J gene TRBJ2-3; 10 nucleotides match TRBD2. Germline V CDR1 and CDR2: LGHNT, FRNRAP. The CDR3 sequence is 16 residues long. Unmatched junction bases numbered 8, after V lost 4 bases and J lost 4 bases. DNA for the CDR3: TGTGCTAGTGGTTCACAGCGGGAGGGCCTCCCAGATACGCAGTATTTT. It is translated as CASGSQREGLPDTQYF.

The J gene is TRBJ1-5, the V gene TRBV5-1; a possible D gene is TRBD1 (5 bases). CDR1 SGHRS and CDR2 YFSETQ come from the germline V gene. This CDR3 has 15 amino acids. V was cut by 4 bases and J by 3 bases, with 14 bases left in between. For the CDR3, the DNA is TGCGCCAGCAGCCCCGACCCCAGGGACAATCAGCCCCAGCATTTT. Its translation is CASSPDPRDNQPQHF.

A word on this clone: The sample has other DNA sequences that encode this CDR3 too. This rearrangement joins TRBV6-5 to TRBJ2-7; D might be TRBD2 (6 bases). The V gene's germline CDR1 is MNHEY and CDR2 SVGAGI. Trimming removed 6 bases from V and 0 bases from J, with 12 bases in between. This CDR3 has 14 residues. This CDR3 is CASRAGTGSYEQYF. For the CDR3, the DNA is TGTGCCAGCAGGGCCGGGACTGGCTCCTACGAGCAGTACTTC.

This clone was detected only once. The genes are TRBV7-9 and TRBJ2-1; unclear D gene. Germline V gives CDR1 SEHNR, CDR2 FQNEAQ (reference sequence). V was trimmed by 2 bases and J by 3 bases, leaving 14 bases between them. This CDR3 is built from 16 residues. This chain's CDR3 is CASSLRTTGIYNEQFF. CDR3 DNA: TGTGCCAGCAGCTTACGCACTACTGGTATCTACAATGAGCAGTTCTTC.

V is TRBV9 and J is TRBJ2-7; no clear D. V was cut by 4 bases and J by 0 bases, with 14 bases left in between. The germline V gene encodes CDR1 SGDLS and CDR2 YYNGEE. The CDR3 has 15 residues. This chain's CDR3 is CASSPQVQSSYEQYF. The CDR3 bases are TGTGCCAGCAGCCCCCAGGTCCAAAGCTCCTACGAGCAGTACTTC.

This chain links TRBV6-5 with TRBJ1-5, with D possibly being TRBD1 (6 bases). Looked up from germline, CDR1 is MNHEY and CDR2 is SVGAGI. Trimming pared 6 bases from V and 13 bases from J, leaving 19 bases between. The CDR3 has 13 amino acids. The CDR3 loop reads CASRRGAAGGQHF. As DNA, the CDR3 is TGTGCCAGCAGGCGGGGGGCCGCTGGGGGACAGCATTTT.